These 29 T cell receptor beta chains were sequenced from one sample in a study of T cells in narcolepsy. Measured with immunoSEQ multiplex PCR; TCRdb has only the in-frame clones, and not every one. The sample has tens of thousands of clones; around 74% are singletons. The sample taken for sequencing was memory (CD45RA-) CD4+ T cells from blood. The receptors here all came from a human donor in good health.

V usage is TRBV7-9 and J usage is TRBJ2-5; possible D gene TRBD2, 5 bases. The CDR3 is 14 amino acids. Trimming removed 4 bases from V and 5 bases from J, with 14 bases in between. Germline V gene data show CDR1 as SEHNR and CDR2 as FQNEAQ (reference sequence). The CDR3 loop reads CASSSGGSGETQYF. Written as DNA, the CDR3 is TGTGCCAGCAGCTCCGGCGGGTCCGGGGAGACCCAGTACTTC.

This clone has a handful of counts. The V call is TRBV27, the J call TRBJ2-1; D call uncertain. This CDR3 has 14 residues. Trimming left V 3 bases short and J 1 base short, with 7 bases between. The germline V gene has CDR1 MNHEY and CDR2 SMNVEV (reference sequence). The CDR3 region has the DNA TGTGCCAGCAGTTTCGGCGCTTCCTACAATGAGCAGTTCTTC. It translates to CASSFGASYNEQFF.

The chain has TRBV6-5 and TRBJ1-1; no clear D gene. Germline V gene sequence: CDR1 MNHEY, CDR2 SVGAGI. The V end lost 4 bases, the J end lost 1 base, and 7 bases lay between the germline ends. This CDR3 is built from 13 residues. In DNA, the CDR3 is TGTGCCAGCAGTTTCTCAGCGAACACTGAAGCTTTCTTT. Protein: CASSFSANTEAFF.

The CDR3 spells CASSKGQGPTEAFF. In nucleotides, the CDR3 is TGTGCCAGCAGCAAGGGACAGGGACCGACTGAAGCTTTCTTT. The rearrangement joins TRBV5-4 to TRBJ1-1; 9 nucleotides line up with TRBD1. The CDR3 covers 14 residues. Germline V lookup: CDR1 SGHNT, CDR2 YYREEE (reference sequence). V lost 4 bases and J lost 5; bases outside the gene matches: 6.

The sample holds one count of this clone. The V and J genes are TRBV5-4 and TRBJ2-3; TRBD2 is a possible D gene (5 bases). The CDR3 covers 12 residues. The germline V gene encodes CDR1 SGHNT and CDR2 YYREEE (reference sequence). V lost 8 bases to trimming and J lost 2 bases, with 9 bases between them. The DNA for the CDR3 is TGTGCCAGTCGGGGTTACACAGATACGCAGTATTTT. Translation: CASRGYTDTQYF. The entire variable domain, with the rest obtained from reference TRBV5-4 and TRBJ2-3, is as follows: ETGVTQSPTHLIKTRGQQVTLRCSSQSGHNTVSWYQQALGQGPQFIFQYYREEENGRGNFPPRFSGLQFPNYSSELNVNALELDDSALYLCASRGYTDTQYFGPGTRLTVL.

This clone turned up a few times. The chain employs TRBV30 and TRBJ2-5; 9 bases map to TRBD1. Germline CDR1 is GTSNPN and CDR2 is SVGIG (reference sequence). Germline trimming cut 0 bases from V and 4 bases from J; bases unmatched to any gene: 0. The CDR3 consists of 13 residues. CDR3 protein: CAWSVQGAETQYF. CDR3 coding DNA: TGTGCCTGGAGTGTACAGGGGGCAGAGACCCAGTACTTC. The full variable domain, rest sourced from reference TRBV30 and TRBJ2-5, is SQTIHQWPATLVQPVGSPLSLECTVEGTSNPNLYWYRQAAGRGLQLLFYSVGIGQISSEVPQNLSASRPQDRQFILSSKKLLLSDSGFYLCAWSVQGAETQYFGPGTRLLVL.

The CDR3 reads CASRDNRGFPQETQYF. CDR3 DNA sequence: TGTGCCAGCAGGGACAACAGGGGATTCCCTCAAGAGACCCAGTACTTC. The chain employs TRBV6-6 and TRBJ2-5; 7 nucleotides align to TRBD1. The CDR3 loop spans 16 amino acids. V lost 6 bases to trimming and J lost 2 bases; unmatched junction nucleotides: 12. Germline CDR1 and CDR2: MNHNY and SVGAGI (reference sequence).

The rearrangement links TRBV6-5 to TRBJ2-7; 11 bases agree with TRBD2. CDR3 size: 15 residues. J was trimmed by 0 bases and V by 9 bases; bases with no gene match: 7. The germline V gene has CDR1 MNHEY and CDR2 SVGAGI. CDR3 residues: CARGLAVPGSYEQYF. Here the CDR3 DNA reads TGTGCCAGGGGACTAGCGGTCCCAGGCTCCTACGAGCAGTACTTC.

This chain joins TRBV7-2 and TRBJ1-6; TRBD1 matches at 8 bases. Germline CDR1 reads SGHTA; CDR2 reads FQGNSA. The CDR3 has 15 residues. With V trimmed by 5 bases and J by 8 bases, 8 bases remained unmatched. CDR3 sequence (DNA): TGTGCCAGCAGCCACCGCAGGGGGCGCGATTCACCCCTCCACTTT. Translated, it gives CASSHRRGRDSPLHF.

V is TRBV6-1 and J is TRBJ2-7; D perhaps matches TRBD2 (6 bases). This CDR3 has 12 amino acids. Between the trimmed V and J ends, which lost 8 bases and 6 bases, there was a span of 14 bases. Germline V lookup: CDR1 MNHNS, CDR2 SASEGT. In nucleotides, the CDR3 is TGTGCCAGCGGGCGGGACTCGGGCGAGCAGTACTTC. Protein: CASGRDSGEQYF.

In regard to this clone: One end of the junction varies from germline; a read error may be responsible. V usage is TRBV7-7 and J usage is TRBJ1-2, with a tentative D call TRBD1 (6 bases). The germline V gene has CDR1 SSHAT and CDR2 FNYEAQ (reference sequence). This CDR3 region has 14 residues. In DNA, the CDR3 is TGTGCTAGCAGCGGAGCTACGGGGGGCAGTGGCTACACCTTC. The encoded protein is CASSGATGGSGYTF.

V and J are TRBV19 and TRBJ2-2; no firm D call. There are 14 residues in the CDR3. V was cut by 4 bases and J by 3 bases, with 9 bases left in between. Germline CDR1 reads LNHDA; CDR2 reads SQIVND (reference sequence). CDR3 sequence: CASSTRPDTGELFF. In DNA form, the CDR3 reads TGTGCCAGTAGTACCCGACCGGACACCGGGGAGCTGTTTTTT.

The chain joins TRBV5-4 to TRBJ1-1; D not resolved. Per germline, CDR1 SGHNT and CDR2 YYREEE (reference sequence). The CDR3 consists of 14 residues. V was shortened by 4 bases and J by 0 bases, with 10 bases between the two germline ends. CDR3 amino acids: CASSPIEVNTEAFF. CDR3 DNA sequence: TGTGCCAGCAGCCCCATCGAGGTGAACACTGAAGCTTTCTTT.

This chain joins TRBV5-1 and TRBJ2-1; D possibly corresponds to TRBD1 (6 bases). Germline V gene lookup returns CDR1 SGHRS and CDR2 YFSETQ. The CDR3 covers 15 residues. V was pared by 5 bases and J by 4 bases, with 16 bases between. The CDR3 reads CASSWLGAWYNEQFF. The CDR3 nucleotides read TGCGCCAGCAGTTGGTTGGGGGCTTGGTACAATGAGCAGTTCTTC.

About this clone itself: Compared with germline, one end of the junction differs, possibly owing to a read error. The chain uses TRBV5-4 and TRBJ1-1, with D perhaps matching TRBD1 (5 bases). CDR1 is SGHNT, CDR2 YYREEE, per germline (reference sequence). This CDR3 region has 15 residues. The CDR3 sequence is CASSYRGRGVTEAFF. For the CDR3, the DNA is TGCGCCAGCAGCTACCGCGGGCGAGGGGTGACTGAAGCTTTCTTT.

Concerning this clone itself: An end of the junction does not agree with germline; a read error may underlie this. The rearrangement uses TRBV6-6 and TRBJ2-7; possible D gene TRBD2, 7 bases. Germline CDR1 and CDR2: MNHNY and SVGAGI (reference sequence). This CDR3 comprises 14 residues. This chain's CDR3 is CASSYSGGVYERYF. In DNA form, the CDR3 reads TGTGCCAGCAGTTACTCAGGGGGGGTGTACGAGCGGTACTTC.

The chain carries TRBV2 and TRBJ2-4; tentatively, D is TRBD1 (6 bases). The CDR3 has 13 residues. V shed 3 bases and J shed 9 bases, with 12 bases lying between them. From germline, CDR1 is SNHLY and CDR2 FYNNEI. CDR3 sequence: CASSEEQGAIQYF. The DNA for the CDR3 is TGTGCCAGCAGTGAGGAACAGGGAGCCATTCAGTACTTC.

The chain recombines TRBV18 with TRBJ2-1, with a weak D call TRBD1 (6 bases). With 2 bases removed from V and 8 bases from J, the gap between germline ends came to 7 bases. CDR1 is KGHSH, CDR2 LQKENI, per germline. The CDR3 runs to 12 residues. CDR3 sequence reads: CASSPWGHEQFF. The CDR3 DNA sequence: TGTGCCAGCTCACCATGGGGGCATGAGCAGTTCTTC.

Here the CDR3 reads CASSYTSGRSNEQFF. The CDR3 DNA is TGTGCCAGCAGTTATACTAGCGGGAGGTCGAATGAGCAGTTCTTC. J is TRBJ2-1 and V is TRBV28, with 12 positions matching TRBD2. Germline V CDR1 and CDR2: MDHEN, SYDVKM. V gave up 4 bases and J gave up 7 bases; unmatched junction bases: 5. The CDR3 runs to 15 residues.

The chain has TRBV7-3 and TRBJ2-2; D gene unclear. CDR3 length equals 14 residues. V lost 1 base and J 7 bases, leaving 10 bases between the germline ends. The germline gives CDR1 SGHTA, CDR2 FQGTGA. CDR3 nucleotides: TGTGCCAGCAGCTTAAACAGTCTGGTCGGGGAGCTGTTTTTT. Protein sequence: CASSLNSLVGELFF. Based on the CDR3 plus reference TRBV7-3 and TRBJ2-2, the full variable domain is GAGVSQTPSNKVTEKGKYVELRCDPISGHTALYWYRQSLGQGPEFLIYFQGTGAADDSGLPNDRFFAVRPEGSVSTLKIQRTERGDSAVYLCASSLNSLVGELFFGEGSRLTVL.

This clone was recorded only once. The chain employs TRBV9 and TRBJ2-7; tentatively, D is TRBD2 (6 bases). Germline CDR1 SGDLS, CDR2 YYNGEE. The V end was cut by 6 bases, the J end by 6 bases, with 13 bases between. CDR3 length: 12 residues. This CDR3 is CASNAGGVEQYF. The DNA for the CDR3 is TGTGCCAGCAACGCCGGGGGAGTCGAGCAGTACTTC.

CDR3 sequence (DNA): TGTGCCAGCAGCCCGACAGGGGGCTTAAATCAGCCCCAGCATTTT. It yields the protein CASSPTGGLNQPQHF. The chain is built from TRBV28 and TRBJ1-5; 10 positions agree with TRBD1. Germline V gives CDR1 MDHEN, CDR2 SYDVKM. Trimming took 6 bases from V and 4 from J; bases not matched to a gene: 6. The CDR3 sequence is 15 residues long.

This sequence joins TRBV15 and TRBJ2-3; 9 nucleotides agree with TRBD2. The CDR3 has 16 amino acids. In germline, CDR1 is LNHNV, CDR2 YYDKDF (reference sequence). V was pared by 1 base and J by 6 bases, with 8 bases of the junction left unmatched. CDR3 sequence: CATSRVKAGGSDTQYF. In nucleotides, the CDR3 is TGTGCCACCAGCAGAGTTAAAGCGGGAGGATCGGATACGCAGTATTTT. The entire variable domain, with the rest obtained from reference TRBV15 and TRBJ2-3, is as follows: DAMVIQNPRYQVTQFGKPVTLSCSQTLNHNVMYWYQQKSSQAPKLLFHYYDKDFNNEADTPDNFQSRRPNTSFCFLDIRSPGLGDTAMYLCATSRVKAGGSDTQYFGPGTRLTVL.

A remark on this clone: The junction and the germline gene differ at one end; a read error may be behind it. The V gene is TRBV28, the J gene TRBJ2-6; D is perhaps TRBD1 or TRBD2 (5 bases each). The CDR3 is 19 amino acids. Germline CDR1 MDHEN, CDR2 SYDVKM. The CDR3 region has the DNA TGTGCCAGCAGTCCAAATTCCGGGACGGCGAACTCTGGGGCCAACGTCCCGACTTTC. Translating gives CASSPNSGTANSGANVPTF.

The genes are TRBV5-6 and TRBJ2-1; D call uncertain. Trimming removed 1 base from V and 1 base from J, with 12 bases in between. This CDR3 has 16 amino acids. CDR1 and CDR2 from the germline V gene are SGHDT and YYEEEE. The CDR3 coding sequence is TGTGCCAGCAGCTTGCGCTCGGGTTGGTCCTACAATGAGCAGTTCTTC. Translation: CASSLRSGWSYNEQFF.

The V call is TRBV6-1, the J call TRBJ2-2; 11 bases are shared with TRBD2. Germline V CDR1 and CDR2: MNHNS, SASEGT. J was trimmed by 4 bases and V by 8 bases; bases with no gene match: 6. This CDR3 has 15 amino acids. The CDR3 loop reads CASRSGRAVTGELFF. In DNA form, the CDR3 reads TGTGCCAGCCGTAGCGGGAGGGCCGTCACCGGGGAGCTGTTTTTT.

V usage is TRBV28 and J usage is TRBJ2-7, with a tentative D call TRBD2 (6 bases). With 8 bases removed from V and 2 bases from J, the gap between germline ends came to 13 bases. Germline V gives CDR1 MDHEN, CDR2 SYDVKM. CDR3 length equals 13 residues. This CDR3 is CASGRGFPYEQYF. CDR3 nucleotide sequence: TGTGCCAGCGGACGGGGGTTTCCCTACGAGCAGTACTTC.

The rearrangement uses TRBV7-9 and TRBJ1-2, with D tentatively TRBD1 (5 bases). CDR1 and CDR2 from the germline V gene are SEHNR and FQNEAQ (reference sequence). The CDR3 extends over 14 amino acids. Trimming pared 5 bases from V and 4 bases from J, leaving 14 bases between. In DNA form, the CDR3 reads TGTGCCAGCAGCCCGGGGGAGTCCGCCTATGGCTACACCTTC. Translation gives CASSPGESAYGYTF.

CDR3 residues: CASSYSMLPSQETQYF. Written as DNA, the CDR3 is TGTGCCAGCAGTTACTCGATGTTGCCTTCTCAAGAGACCCAGTACTTC. The chain employs TRBV6-5 and TRBJ2-5; no firm D call. This CDR3 has 16 residues. Germline CDR1 is MNHEY and CDR2 is SVGAGI. Trimming cost V 0 bases and J 2 bases, with 13 bases left between them.